This T cell receptor beta chain was sequenced during a study of blood T cell repertoires in COVID-19. Profiled with immunoSEQ multiplex PCR; TCRdb holds only in-frame clones, not every one. The table has some 230,000 clones, approximately 82% seen once. CDR3 length: 14 amino acids. Germline V gene sequence: CDR1 SGHNT, CDR2 YYREEE (reference sequence). V was trimmed by 0 bases and J by 4 bases, leaving 10 bases between them. This receptor was identified in a middle-aged man who had recovered from COVID-19. The sequencing input was PBMCs or T cells enriched from blood (not recorded which). The chain links TRBV5-4 to TRBJ2-5, with D perhaps TRBD2 (5 bases). The CDR3 DNA reads TGTGCCAGCAGCTTGGGGGCGGGTTTAGAGACCCAGTACTTC. It specifies CASSLGAGLETQYF. Full variable domain (rest looked up from reference TRBV5-4 and TRBJ2-5): ETGVTQSPTHLIKTRGQQVTLRCSSQSGHNTVSWYQQALGQGPQFIFQYYREEENGRGNFPPRFSGLQFPNYSSELNVNALELDDSALYLCASSLGAGLETQYFGPGTRLLVL.